This record looks at one T cell receptor beta chain sequence and its context. This specimen comes from a study of blood T cell repertoires in COVID-19. Study overall: Acute-phase and convalescent COVID-19 samples originated in the United States, Italy and Spain. PBMCs, B-cell-depleted T cells, or T cells were the source of the cDNA or gDNA that made up the material.

The table came from immunoSEQ multiplex PCR; TCRdb's copy has only in-frame clones and leaves some out. The sample holds about 130,000 clones, around 80% seen once. J was trimmed by 3 bases and V by 10 bases; bases with no gene match: 10. Germline CDR1 and CDR2: MNHEY and SVGAGI. This CDR3 has 14 residues. The sequence was collected from a woman in her fifties or sixties with acute or convalescent COVID-19. The sample taken for sequencing was peripheral blood. V and J are TRBV6-5 and TRBJ2-7; TRBD1 matches 9 bases. The CDR3 reads CATVNRGRLYEQYF. The CDR3 nucleotides are TGTGCCACCGTCAACAGGGGGCGCCTCTACGAGCAGTACTTC.